This T cell receptor (beta chain) is drawn from a study of cytomegalovirus exposure and HLA in healthy donors. General observations from the study: In an earlier analysis, most TCR beta V segments were productive about 87% or about 30% of the time.

As for this clone: No antigen is known for it.

Trimming took 6 bases from V and 3 from J, leaving 13 bases between them. CDR1 and CDR2 from the germline V gene are SNHLY and FYNNEI. This CDR3 is 14 amino acids long. The PCR used 60 Vbeta and 13 Jbeta primers. The method was immunoSEQ multiplex PCR; TCRdb's version includes in-frame clones alone and lacks a portion of them. The table shows about 62,000 clones, with about 77% occurring only once. This sequence joins TRBV2 and TRBJ2-3, with D maybe TRBD1 (5 bases). The sequence was obtained from a man in his forties in good health and CMV-seronegative. The sequenced sample consisted of PBMCs. The CDR3 nucleotides are TGTGCCAGCAGAGTAGACAGAAGGACAGATACGCAGTATTTT. This sequence encodes CASRVDRRTDTQYF.